A single sample is the source of the 23 T cell receptor beta chains below, sequenced in a study of blood T cell repertoires in COVID-19. Using immunoSEQ multiplex PCR, the repertoire was profiled, and TCRdb retains in-frame clones only, with some absent. Of about 180,000 clones in the sample, 70% to 80% were seen once. Sequencing was done on a sample of PBMCs or T cells enriched from blood (not recorded which). Receptors were obtained from a woman aged 50 to 60 who had recovered from COVID-19.

This clone appeared a few times. J is TRBJ2-7 and V is TRBV6-5; TRBD1 agrees at 9 bases. Germline V gene data show CDR1 as MNHEY and CDR2 as SVGAGI. The CDR3 runs to 13 residues. After removal of 6 bases from V and 2 bases from J, the junction contained 2 bases not matched to a gene. CDR3 DNA sequence: TGTGCCAGCAGACGGACAGGGGCCTACGAGCAGTACTTC. This translates into CASRRTGAYEQYF.

This rearrangement joins TRBV28 to TRBJ2-3, with D possibly TRBD1 on 6 matching bases. The V end lost 3 bases, the J end lost 1 base, and 8 bases lay between the germline ends. Per the germline V gene, CDR1 is MDHEN and CDR2 is SYDVKM. The CDR3 consists of 14 residues. Here the CDR3 reads CASSLAGGTDTQYF. CDR3 bases: TGTGCCAGCAGTTTGGCAGGGGGCACAGATACGCAGTATTTT.

V gene TRBV5-1 combines with J gene TRBJ2-3; 8 bases line up with TRBD2. J lost 6 bases, V lost 4 bases, and 7 bases had no gene match. The CDR3 runs to 14 residues. CDR1 and CDR2 from the germline V gene are SGHRS and YFSETQ. The CDR3 loop is CASSIAGSPDTQYF. The CDR3 nucleotides are TGCGCCAGCAGCATAGCGGGATCGCCGGATACGCAGTATTTT.

This clone occurred a few times. The chain recombines TRBV27 with TRBJ1-2; unclear D gene. The CDR3 sequence is 14 residues long. With 0 bases removed from V and 8 bases from J, the gap between germline ends came to 13 bases. Germline V CDR1 and CDR2: MNHEY, SMNVEV (reference sequence). The CDR3 DNA reads TGTGCCAGCAGTTTATCGGATCTCTCGGGAGGCTACACCTTC. Amino acid sequence: CASSLSDLSGGYTF.

This clone was counted a single time. This CDR3 reads CASSDGTSGWTDTQYF. The CDR3 DNA follows: TGTGCCAGCAGCGACGGGACTAGCGGCTGGACAGATACGCAGTATTTT. The gene calls are TRBV3-1 (or the pseudogene TRBV3-2) and TRBJ2-3, with 11 bases matching TRBD2. Looked up from germline, CDR1 is LGHDT and CDR2 is YNNKEL (reference sequence). The CDR3 contains 16 residues. V lost 5 bases, J lost 3 bases, and 7 bases stayed unmatched.

The chain couples TRBV14 to TRBJ2-3, with TRBD2 matching over 14 bases. Looked up from germline, CDR1 is SGHDN and CDR2 is FVKESK. CDR3 length: 16 residues. Unmatched junction bases numbered 8, after V lost 4 bases and J lost 8 bases. CDR3 sequence reads: CASSPLGTSGRGTQYF. In nucleotides, the CDR3 is TGTGCCAGCAGCCCGCTCGGGACTAGCGGGAGAGGTACGCAGTATTTT.

This clone was seen once. The chain combines TRBV5-8 with TRBJ1-1; D is undetermined. Germline V gene sequence: CDR1 SGHTS, CDR2 YDEGEE. V gave up 0 bases and J gave up 0 bases, with 3 bases separating them. The CDR3 loop spans 13 amino acids. DNA of the CDR3: TGTGCCAGCAGCTTGGCAGTGAACACTGAAGCTTTCTTT. Its translation is CASSLAVNTEAFF.

This chain joins TRBV2 and TRBJ1-6; 9 nucleotides agree with TRBD1. Germline CDR1 SNHLY, CDR2 FYNNEI. J gave up 17 bases and V 4 bases, and 3 bases lay outside the gene matches. This CDR3 is 11 amino acids long. CDR3 residues: CASSGDRVVHF. CDR3 coding DNA: TGTGCCAGCAGTGGGGACAGGGTAGTCCACTTT.

The chain combines TRBV24-1 with TRBJ1-5; D ambiguous. Trimming took off 4 bases at V and 4 bases at J, with 4 bases between the two ends. The CDR3 contains 12 residues. Germline V gene data show CDR1 as KGHDR and CDR2 as SFDVKD. The CDR3 bases are TGTGCCACCAGTGAGACAAATCAGCCCCAGCATTTT. Encoded protein: CATSETNQPQHF.

Comment on this clone: It may be a read error: a sequence one base away is much more abundant. At the DNA level, this CDR3 is encoded by other sequences in the same sample as well. The V gene is TRBV29-1, the J gene TRBJ2-7, with D tentatively TRBD1 (5 bases). The length of the CDR3 is 12 residues. With 3 bases removed from V and 4 bases from J, the gap between germline ends came to 10 bases. Looked up from germline, CDR1 is SQVTM and CDR2 is ANQGSEA. CDR3 in DNA: TGCAGCGTTGAGACAGCCGATTACGAGCAGTACTTC. Residues: CSVETADYEQYF.

The rearrangement uses TRBV28 and TRBJ2-5, with TRBD2 identical over 7 bases. This CDR3 has 15 residues. V was pared by 2 bases and J by 3 bases, with 6 bases of the junction left unmatched. Looked up from germline, CDR1 is MDHEN and CDR2 is SYDVKM. CDR3 nucleotide sequence: TGTGCCAGCAGTTTAGTCGGACTAGACAAAGAGACCCAGTACTTC. It translates to CASSLVGLDKETQYF.

The chain links TRBV5-4 to TRBJ2-6; 7 nucleotides line up with TRBD2. The CDR3 sequence is 17 residues long. V was pared by 4 bases and J by 2 bases, with 9 bases of the junction left unmatched. Germline V CDR1 and CDR2: SGHNT, YYREEE (reference sequence). The CDR3 DNA is TGTGCCAGCAGCCGGATGGAGGGAGGGGCTGGGGCCAACGTCCTGACTTTC. Protein: CASSRMEGGAGANVLTF.

There are many counts of this clone. This chain links TRBV15 with TRBJ2-7; 10 bases align to TRBD2. J lost 4 bases, V lost 1 base, and 16 bases had no gene match. CDR3 length: 19 residues. Germline CDR1 and CDR2: LNHNV and YYDKDF (reference sequence). DNA for the CDR3: TGTGCCACCAGCAGAGGTTTCAAAAGCGGGAGGGCCCCAAGTTACGAGCAGTACTTC. Translated, it gives CATSRGFKSGRAPSYEQYF.

This clone was recorded once. The chain uses TRBV19 and TRBJ2-7; 7 bases line up with TRBD1. Germline trimming cut 3 bases from V and 3 bases from J; bases unmatched to any gene: 5. Germline values: CDR1 LNHDA, CDR2 SQIVND (reference sequence). The CDR3 totals 14 residues. The CDR3 region has the DNA TGTGCCAGTAGTATCCCGGGACAGAACTACGAGCAGTACTTC. It codes for CASSIPGQNYEQYF.

This clone was counted a few times. This rearrangement joins TRBV2 to TRBJ1-2, with D tentatively TRBD1 (6 bases). Trimming shortened V by 6 bases and J by 6 bases, and 8 bases separated the two germline ends. Germline CDR1 SNHLY, CDR2 FYNNEI. CDR3 size: 11 residues. CDR3 sequence reads: CASSPGDGYTF. The CDR3 DNA sequence: TGTGCCAGCAGCCCAGGGGATGGCTACACCTTC.

The rearrangement uses TRBV28 and TRBJ1-2; 7 bases match TRBD1. J gave up 7 bases and V 7 bases, and 9 bases lay outside the gene matches. This CDR3 has 13 amino acids. CDR1 is MDHEN and CDR2 is SYDVKM in the germline V gene. Here the CDR3 reads CASTLLQGGGYTF. CDR3 DNA sequence: TGTGCCAGCACCCTACTCCAGGGGGGTGGCTACACCTTC.

This clone has just a few counts. The chain joins TRBV19 to TRBJ1-2; TRBD1 is a possible D gene (6 bases). This CDR3 region has 17 residues. Germline V gene data show CDR1 as LNHDA and CDR2 as SQIVND (reference sequence). The ends were cut back, 7 bases at V and 4 bases at J, with 25 bases in the middle. CDR3 nucleotide sequence: TGTGCCAGTACCACGAGGCGGGGGCGCGGGCCCTCCTATGGCTACACCTTC. This codes for CASTTRRGRGPSYGYTF.

V usage is TRBV11-1 and J usage is TRBJ1-4; TRBD1 is a possible D gene (6 bases). V shed 5 bases and J shed 7 bases, with 14 bases lying between them. The CDR3 spans 14 residues. Germline-derived CDR1 and CDR2 are SGHAT and FQDESV (reference sequence). The CDR3: CASSRQGIGEKLFF. The DNA for the CDR3 is TGTGCCAGCAGCCGTCAGGGGATCGGTGAAAAACTGTTTTTT.

The chain uses TRBV5-1 and TRBJ2-7; 9 nucleotides agree with TRBD1. This CDR3 spans 15 amino acids. Trimming removed 5 bases from V and 2 bases from J; junction bases left unmatched: 8. From germline, CDR1 is SGHRS and CDR2 YFSETQ. DNA for the CDR3: TGCGCCAGCAGGACCTCGGGACAGGGCACCTACGAGCAGTACTTC. As protein: CASRTSGQGTYEQYF.

V gene TRBV5-4 combines with J gene TRBJ2-2, with 7 bases aligning to TRBD2. The CDR3 spans 16 residues. The J segment lost 0 bases and the V segment lost 4 bases, leaving 6 bases of the junction unmatched. The V gene's germline CDR1 is SGHNT and CDR2 YYREEE (reference sequence). The CDR3 sequence: CASSGAAGSNTGELFF. CDR3 nucleotides: TGTGCCAGCAGCGGCGCAGCGGGGTCGAACACCGGGGAGCTGTTTTTT.

In DNA form, the CDR3 reads TGTGCCAGCAGTGAAGACAGGGGGTGGGATCAGCCCCAGCATTTT. The encoded protein is CASSEDRGWDQPQHF. V gene TRBV2 combines with J gene TRBJ1-5; 8 bases are a match to TRBD1. V trimming: 1 base; J trimming: 5 bases; junction bases outside the gene matches: 4. CDR3 length: 15 residues. Germline-derived CDR1 and CDR2 are SNHLY and FYNNEI.

The CDR3 region is CASSVTGADYGYTF. DNA for the CDR3: TGCGCCAGCAGTGTGACAGGAGCGGACTATGGCTACACCTTC. V usage is TRBV10-2 and J usage is TRBJ1-2, with D tentatively TRBD1 (6 bases). Germline V gives CDR1 WSHSY, CDR2 SAAADI. This CDR3 comprises 14 residues. V was trimmed by 4 bases and J by 3 bases, leaving 12 bases between them.

The chain combines TRBV7-9 with TRBJ2-1; TRBD1 agrees at 7 bases. V shed 4 bases, J shed 8 bases, and the junction held 11 bases outside the gene matches. The CDR3 contains 15 residues. Looked up from germline, CDR1 is SEHNR and CDR2 is FQNEAQ (reference sequence). CDR3: CASSSGTVGRHEQFF. The CDR3 DNA is TGTGCCAGCAGCTCCGGGACAGTCGGTCGCCATGAGCAGTTCTTC.